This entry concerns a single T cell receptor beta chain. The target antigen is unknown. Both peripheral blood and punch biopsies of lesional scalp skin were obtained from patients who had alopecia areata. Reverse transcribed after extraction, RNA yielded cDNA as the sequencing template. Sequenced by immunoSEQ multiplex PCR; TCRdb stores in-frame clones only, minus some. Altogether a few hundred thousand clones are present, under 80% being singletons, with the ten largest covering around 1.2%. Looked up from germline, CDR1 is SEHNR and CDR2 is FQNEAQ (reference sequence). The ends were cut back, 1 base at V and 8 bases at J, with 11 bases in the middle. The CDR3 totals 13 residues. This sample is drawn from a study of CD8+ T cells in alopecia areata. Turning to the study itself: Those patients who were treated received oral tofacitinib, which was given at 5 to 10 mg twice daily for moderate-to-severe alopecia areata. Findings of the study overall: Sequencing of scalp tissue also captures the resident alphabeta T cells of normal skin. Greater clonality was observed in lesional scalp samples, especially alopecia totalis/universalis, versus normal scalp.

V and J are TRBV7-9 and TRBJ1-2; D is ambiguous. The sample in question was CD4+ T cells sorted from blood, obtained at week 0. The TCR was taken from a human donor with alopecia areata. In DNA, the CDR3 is TGTGCCAGCAGCTTAGTCTCCATCCGGGGCTACACCTTC. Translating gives CASSLVSIRGYTF.